This T cell receptor (beta chain) stems from a study of cytomegalovirus exposure and HLA in healthy donors. The CDR3 is 16 amino acids. With 9 bases clipped from V and 5 bases from J, the junction kept 10 bases outside the gene matches. CDR1 is SGHNT and CDR2 is YYREEE in the germline V gene (reference sequence). A multiplex PCR was run with 60 Vbeta primers and 13 Jbeta primers. Profiling relied on immunoSEQ multiplex PCR, and the TCRdb table lists in-frame clones only, not all of them. Among 100,000 to 150,000 clones, approximately 84% were seen once, and the ten largest hold 3.5% to 4%. As regards this clone: The antigen is unknown.

The study's findings and limits: In an earlier analysis, productive rearrangement rates for most beta V segments clustered near 87% or 30%.

The chain links TRBV5-4 to TRBJ2-1; 14 nucleotides line up with TRBD2. The sample comprised PBMCs. The TCR was taken from a man aged 18-30 years in good health and CMV-seropositive. The CDR3 DNA follows: TGTGCCATACGACTAGCGGGAGGGCCATCTCACAATGAGCAGTTCTTC. This codes for CAIRLAGGPSHNEQFF.